These 13 T cell receptor beta chains were sequenced from one sample in a study of shared clonotypes between healthy human individuals (dated by TCRdb to about 2020). Library prep was done by the immunoSEQ multiplex PCR assay. The source is immuneACCESS, and TCRdb retained only in-frame sequences with V and J called. Part of the clones is not carried over; for the studies checked, unresolved V genes explain less than half of this, and the remainder is unexplained. The sample table contains 1.6 million or so clones; only one count was recorded for about 98.5% of them. Of the sample, 0.36% falls within the top ten clones. Input material: naive CD4+ T cells sorted from blood. The sample's cell subset or site label, decoded: CD45RA+ positively selected. The receptors originated from a man aged 25 to 40 in good health.

The V call is TRBV1, the J call TRBJ2-1. TRBV1 is described as a pseudogene. The CDR3 runs to 18 residues. CDR3 amino acids: CTSSQGIGGGKSYNEQFF. The CDR3, as DNA: TGCACCAGCAGCCAAGGCATCGGGGGCGGGAAATCCTACAATGAGCAGTTCTTC.

This clone was seen a single time. V is TRBV18 and J is TRBJ2-7; D perhaps matches TRBD1 (6 bases). V was cut by 5 bases and J by 3 bases, with 11 bases left in between. Germline V gene sequence: CDR1 KGHSH, CDR2 LQKENI. This CDR3 region has 13 residues. Written as DNA, the CDR3 is TGTGCCAGCTCAGGGGACAACCGCTACGAGCAGTACTTC. It specifies CASSGDNRYEQYF.

DNA for the CDR3: TGTGCCAGTAGTATCCCAGCCTACAACACTGAAGCTTTCTTT. This encodes CASSIPAYNTEAFF. This chain links TRBV19 with TRBJ1-1, with D uncertain. The CDR3 is 14 residues long. V lost 3 bases and J lost 2, with 10 bases in between. Germline CDR1 and CDR2: LNHDA and SQIVND (reference sequence).

The chain links TRBV28 to TRBJ1-1; unclear D gene. V was cut by 2 bases and J by 0 bases, with 10 bases left in between. The CDR3 covers 15 residues. Germline values: CDR1 MDHEN, CDR2 SYDVKM. The CDR3 region is CASSLTRTMNTEAFF. CDR3 nucleotides: TGTGCCAGCAGTTTAACGCGAACGATGAACACTGAAGCTTTCTTT. Full variable domain (remainder filled in from reference TRBV28 and TRBJ1-1): DVKVTQSSRYLVKRTGEKVFLECVQDMDHENMFWYRQDPGLGLRLIYFSYDVKMKEKGDIPEGYSVSREKKERFSLILESASTNQTSMYLCASSLTRTMNTEAFFGQGTRLTVV.

The chain employs TRBV15 and TRBJ2-1; 9 bases map to TRBD2. CDR1 is LNHNV, CDR2 YYDKDF, per germline (reference sequence). Trimming at V came to 5 bases and at J to 2 bases, leaving 16 bases not matched to a gene. This CDR3 spans 19 amino acids. The CDR3 is CATSGQIRRLAATYNEQFF. The CDR3 DNA sequence: TGTGCCACCAGCGGCCAAATAAGAAGACTAGCGGCGACCTACAATGAGCAGTTCTTC.

The chain has TRBV19 and TRBJ2-1; D unresolved. Germline CDR1 LNHDA, CDR2 SQIVND (reference sequence). CDR3 length: 14 amino acids. V dropped 4 bases and J dropped 0 bases, with 7 bases sitting between them. The CDR3, as DNA: TGTGCCAGTAGTAGCGAACTCTCCTACAATGAGCAGTTCTTC. Translating gives CASSSELSYNEQFF.

V is TRBV14 and J is TRBJ1-1, with D tentatively TRBD1 (5 bases). V lost 0 bases to trimming and J lost 2 bases, with 10 bases between them. CDR1 is SGHDN and CDR2 is FVKESK in the germline V gene. The CDR3 length is 15 residues. The CDR3 sequence is CASSQEGRGNTEAFF. In DNA form, the CDR3 reads TGTGCCAGCAGCCAAGAAGGGAGGGGTAACACTGAAGCTTTCTTT.

V usage is TRBV2 and J usage is TRBJ1-2; D gene unclear. The CDR3 is 13 amino acids. Between the trimmed V and J ends, which lost 8 bases and 4 bases, there was a span of 14 bases. Germline assignment: CDR1 SNHLY and CDR2 FYNNEI. This CDR3 reads CASSLGNFYGYTF. CDR3 DNA: TGTGCCAGCTCGCTCGGGAATTTCTATGGCTACACCTTC.

The V call is TRBV5-1, the J call TRBJ1-1; D uncertain. This CDR3 spans 14 amino acids. Trimming stripped 0 bases from V and 4 bases from J, with 10 bases between. CDR1 and CDR2 (germline): SGHRS, YFSETQ. DNA for the CDR3: TGCGCCAGCAGCTTGGAAAACGTAGGCACTGAAGCTTTCTTT. This codes for CASSLENVGTEAFF.

Notes on this clone: At the DNA level, this CDR3 is encoded by other sequences in the same sample as well. The V gene is TRBV30, the J gene TRBJ2-7; 9 nucleotides match TRBD1. CDR3 size: 14 residues. V lost 3 bases and J lost 2; bases outside the gene matches: 5. In germline, CDR1 is GTSNPN, CDR2 SVGIG (reference sequence). The DNA of the CDR3 is TGTGCCTGGAGCCCGGGACAGGGTACCTACGAGCAGTACTTC. It translates to CAWSPGQGTYEQYF.

Only one count was recorded for this clone. CDR3 nucleotide sequence: TGTGCCATCAGTGAGAGCGCCAGGTCCATGGAGCAGTACTTC. Its translation is CAISESARSMEQYF. The chain uses TRBV10-3 and TRBJ2-7, with no clear D. Germline lookup yields CDR1 ENHRY and CDR2 SYGVKD. Trimming shortened V by 2 bases and J by 7 bases, and 15 bases separated the two germline ends. This CDR3 has 14 amino acids.

The genes are TRBV5-4 and TRBJ1-2, with D maybe TRBD1 (5 bases). From germline, CDR1 is SGHNT and CDR2 YYREEE (reference sequence). Trimming cost V 0 bases and J 4 bases, with 7 bases left between them. CDR3 size: 13 residues. The CDR3 nucleotides are TGTGCCAGCAGCTTGGCCGACAGCTATGGCTACACCTTC. Its translation is CASSLADSYGYTF. Supplemented by reference TRBV5-4 and TRBJ1-2, the full variable domain reads ETGVTQSPTHLIKTRGQQVTLRCSSQSGHNTVSWYQQALGQGPQFIFQYYREEENGRGNFPPRFSGLQFPNYSSELNVNALELDDSALYLCASSLADSYGYTFGSGTRLTVV.

The table lists this clone with a count of one. This chain joins TRBV28 and TRBJ1-2, with 7 bases that match TRBD1. Germline loops: CDR1 MDHEN, CDR2 SYDVKM. CDR3 length equals 15 residues. V shed 7 bases and J 7 bases; nucleotides not matched to a gene: 15. The CDR3 coding sequence is TGTGCCAGCACGAGCTCTTCGACAGGGTCTTCTGGCTACACCTTC. Its protein is CASTSSSTGSSGYTF.